The 7 T cell receptor beta chains given below trace back to one sample, sequenced in a study of T-cell memory formation after mild COVID-19. TCRdb used MiXCR to reprocess the 5' RACE reads, holding one entry per CDR3 protein. The table shows just over 350,000 distinct CDR3 sequences, with around an eighth occurring only once. Sequenced material: PBMCs or a T cell subset sorted from them (not recorded which). These TCRs come from a man aged 18 to 30 who had mild COVID-19 (a few samples of this study predate the infection). Cell type and time point are not known.

Only a few counts were recorded for this clonotype. The chain couples TRBV4-1 to TRBJ1-1; 7 nucleotides align to TRBD1. V gave up 0 bases and J gave up 8 bases; unmatched junction bases: 6. The CDR3 runs to 14 residues. Per germline, CDR1 MGHRA and CDR2 YSYEKL. The CDR3 spells CASSQDPGQTEAFF. CDR3 sequence (DNA): TGCGCCAGCAGCCAAGACCCGGGACAGACCGAAGCTTTCTTT.

This clonotype was detected a few times. The chain combines TRBV4-3 with TRBJ2-3; D may match TRBD1 or TRBD2 (6 bases each). The germline gives CDR1 LGHNA, CDR2 YSLEER. V was cut by 3 bases and J by 5 bases, with 12 bases left in between. The CDR3 runs to 14 residues. In nucleotides, the CDR3 is TGCGCCAGCAGCCATTTGGGGGGCCAAGATACGCAGTATTTT. As protein: CASSHLGGQDTQYF.

There are many counts of this clonotype. The chain employs TRBV6-5 and TRBJ1-6, with a possible D match to TRBD1 (5 bases). In germline, CDR1 is MNHEY, CDR2 SVGAGI. The CDR3 runs 16 residues. V was cut by 8 bases and J by 0 bases, with 14 bases left in between. CDR3 DNA sequence: TGTGCCAGCCATCGGGGGTGGCCCTCCTATAATTCACCCCTCCACTTT. Amino acid sequence: CASHRGWPSYNSPLHF.

The chain has TRBV5-1 and TRBJ2-3; possible D gene TRBD2, 5 bases. The CDR3 runs to 13 residues. Germline V gene lookup returns CDR1 SGHRS and CDR2 YFSETQ. Deletions cut 7 bases from V and 6 bases from J, with 15 bases between. CDR3 bases: TGCGCCAGCGTAGACATGGACTCGGATACGCAGTATTTT. Protein: CASVDMDSDTQYF.

The CDR3 DNA sequence: TGCGCCAGCAGCTCCGACAGGGCCCGTCAGCCCCAGCATTTT. Its protein is CASSSDRARQPQHF. The chain recombines TRBV5-1 with TRBJ1-5, with 7 bases identical to TRBD1. Germline CDR1 reads SGHRS; CDR2 reads YFSETQ. There are 14 residues in the CDR3. Trimming at V came to 3 bases and at J to 6 bases, leaving 6 bases not matched to a gene.

In its sample, this clonotype was seen a few times. The chain combines TRBV11-2 with TRBJ2-7; tentatively, D is TRBD1 or TRBD2 (5 bases each). V gave up 5 bases and J gave up 2 bases, with 10 bases separating them. Germline CDR1 reads SGHAT; CDR2 reads FQNNGV. This CDR3 is 13 amino acids long. For the CDR3, the DNA is TGTGCCAGCAGCCGGGGACCAACCTACGAGCAGTACTTC. Its translation is CASSRGPTYEQYF.

J is TRBJ2-3 and V is TRBV24-1; D gene unclear. The CDR3 has 15 residues. Trimming took off 3 bases at V and 1 base at J, with 10 bases between the two ends. Germline V lookup: CDR1 KGHDR, CDR2 SFDVKD. This CDR3 is CATSDGLAGTDTQYF. The CDR3 coding sequence is TGTGCCACCAGTGATGGCCTGGCAGGCACAGATACGCAGTATTTT.